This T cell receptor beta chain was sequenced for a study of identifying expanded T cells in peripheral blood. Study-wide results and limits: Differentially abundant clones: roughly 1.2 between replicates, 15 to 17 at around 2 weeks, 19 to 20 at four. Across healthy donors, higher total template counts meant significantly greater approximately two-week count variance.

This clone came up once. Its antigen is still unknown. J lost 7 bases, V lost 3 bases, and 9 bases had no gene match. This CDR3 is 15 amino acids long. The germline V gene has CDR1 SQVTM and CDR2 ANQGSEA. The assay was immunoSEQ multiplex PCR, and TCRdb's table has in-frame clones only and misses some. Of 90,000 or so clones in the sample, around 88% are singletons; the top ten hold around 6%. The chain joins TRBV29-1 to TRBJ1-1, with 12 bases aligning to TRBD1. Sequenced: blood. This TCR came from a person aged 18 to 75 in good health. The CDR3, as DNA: TGCAGCGTTGAGACGGGACAGGGGGCGCATAGTGAAGCTTTCTTT. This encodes CSVETGQGAHSEAFF.